These T cell receptor beta chains were read from a single sample in a study of OX40 agonist ivuxolimab in advanced cancers. Sequencing was performed with immunoSEQ multiplex PCR; in TCRdb, only in-frame clones are kept and a portion is missing. The data hold fewer than 20,000 clones, with less than 80% observed a single time. The sequences come from CD4+ or CD8+ T cells sorted from blood, collected in a trial of the OX40 agonist ivuxolimab. The receptor set was obtained from an adult with an advanced solid tumor such as melanoma, head and neck, liver or kidney cancer. Both conserved end residues are part of each CDR3. D genes are given only for firm matches. Some rows have no size entry. The others give once, few or many, or a class for an expanded clone.

d_call j_call clone_size v_call cdr3_nt cdr3_aa
NA TRBJ1-1 once TRBV4-2 TGTGCCAGCAGTCTCGGAGAGAACACTGAAGCTTTCTTT CASSLGENTEAFF
TRBD2 TRBJ2-1 NA TRBV2 TGTGCCAGCAGTGAGGGGACTAGCGTCTACAATGAGCAGTTCTTC CASSEGTSVYNEQFF
NA TRBJ2-1 NA TRBV19 TGTGCCAGTAGTACGGGAAGCTCCTACAATGAGCAGTTCTTC CASSTGSSYNEQFF
TRBD1 TRBJ1-6 NA TRBV4-1 TGCGCCAGCAGCCGAGACAGGGGCGTAAATTCACCCCTCCACTTT CASSRDRGVNSPLHF
TRBD1 TRBJ2-7 NA TRBV18 TGTGCCAGCTCACCAGTGACAGGGATTTACGAGCAGTACTTC CASSPVTGIYEQYF
NA TRBJ2-1 NA TRBV9 TGTGCCAGCAGCGTAGGTCAGGGTTACAATGAGCAGTTCTTC CASSVGQGYNEQFF
TRBD1 TRBJ1-2 once TRBV7-9 TGTGCCAGCAGCTTAAGTCTGGGACAGGGGGCTCTCTATGGCTACACCTTC CASSLSLGQGALYGYTF
NA TRBJ2-3 NA TRBV2 TGTGCCAGCCTGGACCTCACAGATACGCAGTATTTT CASLDLTDTQYF
NA TRBJ1-2 few TRBV5-1 TGCGCCAGCAGCCCCAGGGGAAGCTATGGCTACACCTTC CASSPRGSYGYTF
TRBD1 TRBJ1-1 NA TRBV5-1 TGCGCCAGCAGCCTAACAGGGGCCAAGAACACTGAAGCTTTCTTT CASSLTGAKNTEAFF
TRBD2 TRBJ2-3 NA TRBV6-4 TGTGCCAGCAGTGACCTCCCCAGCGGGAGGCTAGGTACGCAGTATTTT CASSDLPSGRLGTQYF
TRBD1 TRBJ2-7 NA TRBV6-6 TGTGCCAGCAGTTTCCAGACAGGGGGAACAAGTGAGCAGTACTTC CASSFQTGGTSEQYF
NA TRBJ2-7 NA TRBV27 TGTGCCGCGGGGGCAGGGGGCTCGACTCTATACGAGCAGTACTTC CAAGAGGSTLYEQYF
TRBD2 TRBJ2-4 NA TRBV11-2 TGTGCCAGCAGCTCCCCCGGACTAGCGGGGATAGCCAAAAACATTCAGTACTTC CASSSPGLAGIAKNIQYF
NA TRBJ1-1 NA TRBV6-1 TGTGCCAGCAGTGAGTGGTGGGGTTTACAGGTGAACACTGAAGCTTTCTTT CASSEWWGLQVNTEAFF
NA TRBJ2-5 NA TRBV30 TGTGCCTGGAGTGATGGCGCAGGGTTAGAGACCCAGTACTTC CAWSDGAGLETQYF
NA TRBJ1-4 few TRBV7-9 TGTGCCAGCAGCTTAGGGCTAGAAAAACTGTTTTTT CASSLGLEKLFF
NA TRBJ1-1 NA TRBV23-1 TGCGCCAGCAGTGCGCGTACAGGTCCAGAAGCTTTCTTT CASSARTGPEAFF
NA TRBJ2-7 NA TRBV28 TGTGCCAGCAGTTCCGACTACAATACCTACGAGCAGTACTTC CASSSDYNTYEQYF
NA TRBJ1-3 NA TRBV4-2 TGTGCCAGCAGCCAAGACTACAGAGAGCCGGGAAACACCATATATTTT CASSQDYREPGNTIYF
NA TRBJ1-6 NA TRBV25-1 TGTGCCAGCGCAGGGGCGGCCGATAATTCACCCCTCCACTTT CASAGAADNSPLHF
NA TRBJ2-7 NA TRBV2 TGTGCCAGCAGTGAAACGGGGGACCTCTACGAGCAGTACTTC CASSETGDLYEQYF
NA TRBJ2-7 NA TRBV11-2 TGTGCCAGCAGCTTAGGTCCAGGGGCGTACGAGCAGTACTTC CASSLGPGAYEQYF
TRBD2 TRBJ2-3 NA TRBV5-6 TGTGCCAGCAGCTTGGCCTCTGCGGGAGAAGCCCCCACAGATACGCAGTATTTT CASSLASAGEAPTDTQYF
TRBD1 TRBJ2-2 NA TRBV2 TGTGCCAGCACCTTGAGGGGGGACAGGGGGCGCGAAAGCACCGGGGAGCTGTTTTTT CASTLRGDRGRESTGELFF
NA TRBJ2-4 few TRBV5-1 TGCGCCAGCAGCTCCATACGGGAAGGCATTCAGTACTTC CASSSIREGIQYF
TRBD1 TRBJ2-2 few TRBV10-2 TGCGCCAGCAGGGACACCGGGACAGCAAACACCGGGGAGCTGTTTTTT CASRDTGTANTGELFF
NA TRBJ1-1 NA TRBV9 TGTGCCAGCGGTCGACAGGAGAAGAACACTGAAGCTTTCTTT CASGRQEKNTEAFF
NA TRBJ1-6 NA TRBV27 TGTGCCAGCAGTTTACAGGGCCCCGTCTCACCCCTCCACTTT CASSLQGPVSPLHF
NA TRBJ2-1 once TRBV6-1 TGTGCCAGCAGTGAAAAGGTGAGGGTCCCCTACAATGAGCAGTTCTTC CASSEKVRVPYNEQFF
TRBD2 TRBJ2-5 NA TRBV28 TGTGCCAGCAGTTCTCGTCTTGCGGGGGGGCAAGAGACCCAGTACTTC CASSSRLAGGQETQYF
TRBD1 TRBJ1-2 NA TRBV5-1 TGCGCCAGCAGCTTGGAAGGATCGGGACAGGTATATGGCTACACCTTC CASSLEGSGQVYGYTF
NA TRBJ2-7 once TRBV14 TGTGCCAGCAGGTCGAGCCACTACGAGCAGTACTTC CASRSSHYEQYF
NA TRBJ2-1 NA TRBV28 TGTGCCAGCAGTTCGGGACTCATTGTGGATGAGCAGTTCTTC CASSSGLIVDEQFF
NA TRBJ1-2 NA TRBV2 TGTGCCACCGACAGGAGAGCTAACTATGGCTACACCTTC CATDRRANYGYTF
NA TRBJ2-7 NA TRBV29-1 TGCAGCGTTGAAGATCGAGAGGATGGGCCATACGAGCAGTACTTC CSVEDREDGPYEQYF
NA TRBJ2-1 NA TRBV6-6 TGTGCCAGCAGTTATCTCCGTGGCAATGAGCAGTTCTTC CASSYLRGNEQFF
TRBD1 TRBJ1-2 NA TRBV9 TGTGCCAGCAGCGCAGCAGGGGGTGAAGGCTACACCTTC CASSAAGGEGYTF
NA TRBJ1-1 NA TRBV2 TGTGCCAGCGGGATGGGGTTTACTTTCTTT CASGMGFTFF